These T cell receptor beta chains were read from a single sample in a study of cytomegalovirus exposure and HLA in healthy donors. Assay: immunoSEQ multiplex PCR; the TCRdb copy retains only in-frame clones and omits some. The repertoire holds about 150,000 clones, roughly four fifths seen once, with around 3.3% in the top ten. The sample comprised PBMCs. The source is a middle-aged woman in good health and CMV-seronegative. CDR3s leave out the opening cysteine and the closing phenylalanine or tryptophan. The order of the fields is J gene, D gene, V gene, CDR3 protein. D genes are given only for firm matches.

>TRBJ2-5|NA|TRBV6-5
ASSSGGGWGETQY
>TRBJ2-1|TRBD2|TRBV28
ASRASGGVYNEQF
>TRBJ2-1|NA|TRBV5-1
ASKEGGFSYNEQF
>TRBJ2-2|NA|TRBV5-1
ASRVQGNTGELF
>TRBJ2-5|NA|TRBV6-1
ASSYTGSGETQY
>TRBJ1-3|NA|TRBV5-1
ASSLQSSGNTIY
>TRBJ2-2|TRBD1|TRBV19
ASSSGTGVDAGELF
>TRBJ2-4|TRBD2|TRBV9
ASSVGRAGGDIQY
>TRBJ1-1|NA|TRBV15
ATSVNRVGNEAF
>TRBJ1-2|NA|TRBV6-5
ASRASSGGVYGYT
>TRBJ2-3|TRBD2|TRBV6-1
ASSGWTSGDPYTQY
>TRBJ2-3|NA|TRBV7-9
ASSEQDTQY
>TRBJ1-6|NA|TRBV6-5
ASSYKYGDHNSPLH
>TRBJ1-6|NA|TRBV28
ASSLPFGGFPNSPLH
>TRBJ2-3|TRBD2|TRBV11-2
ASRFLADSTDTQY
>NA|NA|TRBV4-1
ASSQERVAYEQY
>TRBJ2-5|NA|TRBV7-9
ASSFRGTQETQY
>TRBJ1-1|NA|TRBV19
ASSRGQPNTEAF
>TRBJ1-2|TRBD1|TRBV28
ASSRGPLLLRKGAESYGYT
>TRBJ2-3|NA|TRBV7-2
ASSPGLPYDTQY
>TRBJ2-5|NA|TRBV6-1
ASNRGLRDETQY
>TRBJ2-3|TRBD1|TRBV5-1
ASSLAGTGDPDTQY
>TRBJ2-5|TRBD2|TRBV7-3
ASSLAGGQETQY
>TRBJ1-1|TRBD1|TRBV4-1
ASSQGRQGRSEAF
>TRBJ2-2|NA|TRBV4-1
ASSPLLRTGELF
>TRBJ2-3|NA|TRBV11-1
ASSWAKGGTDTQY
>TRBJ2-2|TRBD1|TRBV29-1
SVSYTTGGWDGTGELF
>TRBJ2-3|NA|TRBV18
ASSSVTGSDTQY
>TRBJ2-4|TRBD2|TRBV28
ASRGAGGMAKNIQY
>TRBJ1-2|TRBD1|TRBV14
ASSQGGTGGYRGYT
>TRBJ2-5|NA|TRBV11-2
ASSQTRETQY